This T cell receptor beta chain comes out of a study of brain T cells in children with intractable seizures. Surgery cases with the highest brain T cell transcript signatures were chosen for sequencing. Patients received at least one anti-epileptic drug before surgery. There are 12 residues in the CDR3. With 6 bases clipped from V and 4 bases from J, the junction kept 2 bases outside the gene matches. CDR1 is MNHEY and CDR2 is SVGAGI in the germline V gene. Generated by immunoSEQ multiplex PCR, the TCRdb table keeps only in-frame clones and is missing some. The table has 60,000 to 85,000 clones, under 95% seen once.

Sequenced here: peripheral blood, sampled at surgery. The V gene is TRBV6-5, the J gene TRBJ1-1; 7 nucleotides align to TRBD1. The source of this sequence is a boy under two years old with tuberous sclerosis and intractable seizures. CDR3 nucleotide sequence: TGTGCCAGCAGCACAGGGGCCACTGAAGCTTTCTTT. Translated, it gives CASSTGATEAFF.